The 30 T cell receptor beta chains reported below all come from one sample, sequenced in a study of spatial heterogeneity in lung cancer. One entry per CDR3 protein results from TCRdb running MiXCR on the 5' RACE reads. The table shows about 18,000 distinct CDR3 sequences, with 15% to 20% occurring only once. Time point here: sample taken at primary tumor resection. Material for sequencing was whole RNA from tumor, nontumor lung or frozen PBMC, left unsorted. This specimen was PBMCs, taken at surgery. The origin of the receptors is a male donor with early-stage non-small cell lung cancer.

This clonotype came up a few times. This rearrangement joins TRBV4-2 to TRBJ2-3; TRBD2 matches at 11 bases. The CDR3 totals 16 residues. CDR1 is LGHNA, CDR2 YNFKEQ, per germline. V dropped 2 bases and J dropped 4; count of bases not matched to a gene: 5. CDR3 loop: CASSQNSGGASDTQYF. DNA for the CDR3: TGTGCCAGCAGCCAAAATAGCGGGGGGGCCTCAGATACGCAGTATTTT.

This clonotype came up a few times. V usage is TRBV12-3 or TRBV12-4 and J usage is TRBJ2-2, with 8 bases lining up with TRBD2. After removal of 5 bases from V and 7 bases from J, the junction contained 9 bases not matched to a gene. The CDR3 runs to 15 residues. This CDR3 is CASSRSGLVGGELFF. Here the CDR3 DNA reads TGTGCCAGCAGTAGGTCGGGACTAGTGGGCGGGGAGCTGTTTTTT.

The sample holds one count of this clonotype. The rearrangement links TRBV9 to TRBJ2-7, with no clear D. CDR3 size: 15 residues. V lost 0 bases and J 0 bases, leaving 10 bases between the germline ends. Germline CDR1 reads SGDLS; CDR2 reads YYNGEE. CDR3 DNA: TGTGCCAGCAGCGTAGGGGCGCTGAGCTCCTACGAGCAGTACTTC. Its translation: CASSVGALSSYEQYF.

This chain connects TRBV7-8 to TRBJ2-3; 11 bases are a match to TRBD2. After removal of 3 bases from V and 0 bases from J, the junction contained 11 bases not matched to a gene. This CDR3 comprises 19 residues. Germline CDR1 and CDR2: SGHVS and FQNEAQ. CDR3 DNA: TGTGCCAGCAGCTTGAGGACGGGTAGCGGGGGGGATAGCACAGATACGCAGTATTTT. Translating gives CASSLRTGSGGDSTDTQYF.

The chain links TRBV7-3 to TRBJ2-3; no clear D gene. The CDR3 is made up of 13 amino acids. Trimming left V 5 bases short and J 6 bases short, with 12 bases between. Germline-derived CDR1 and CDR2 are SGHTA and FQGTGA. CDR3 amino acids: CASSPIVGDTQYF. CDR3 nucleotides: TGTGCCAGCAGCCCGATTGTGGGGGATACGCAGTATTTT.

The chain combines TRBV7-9 with TRBJ1-1; D not certain. Trimming left V 3 bases short and J 5 bases short, with 16 bases between. CDR1 is SEHNR and CDR2 is FQNEAQ in the germline V gene (reference sequence). The CDR3 loop spans 15 amino acids. The chain's CDR3 is CASSFGLGVGTEAFF. The CDR3 nucleotides are TGTGCCAGCAGCTTTGGACTCGGGGTGGGTACTGAAGCTTTCTTT.

At least ten counts were recorded for this clonotype. The rearrangement links TRBV2 to TRBJ2-2, with TRBD1 matching over 10 bases. The germline V gene encodes CDR1 SNHLY and CDR2 FYNNEI. The CDR3 spans 13 residues. With 6 bases clipped from V and 5 bases from J, the junction kept 0 bases outside the gene matches. The CDR3 region has the DNA TGTGCCAGCAGGGGACAGGGGACCGGGGAGCTGTTTTTT. It encodes CASRGQGTGELFF.

This clonotype was counted only a few times. At one end, the junction sequence differs from germline, possibly due to a read error. The chain joins TRBV7-9 to TRBJ1-3, with D uncertain. This CDR3 region has 13 residues. Germline CDR1 and CDR2: SEHNR and FQNEAQ (reference sequence). The CDR3 loop is CASRSSSENTIYF. Written as DNA, the CDR3 is TGTGCCAGCAGGAGTAGCTCTGAAAACACCATATATTTT.

Only a few counts were recorded for this clonotype. This sequence joins TRBV29-1 and TRBJ2-5; tentative D call: TRBD2 (6 bases). In germline, CDR1 is SQVTM, CDR2 ANQGSEA. The CDR3 runs to 14 residues. V lost 4 bases to trimming and J lost 9 bases, with 21 bases between them. The CDR3 DNA reads TGCAGCGTTGCAGCCCGGGACTTAGTAGCCCCCCAGTACTTC. Its translation: CSVAARDLVAPQYF.

This clonotype was seen ten or more times. The gene calls are TRBV15 and TRBJ2-7; 8 bases map to TRBD2. V lost 0 bases, J lost 4 bases, and 11 bases stayed unmatched. Germline V gives CDR1 LNHNV, CDR2 YYDKDF (reference sequence). This CDR3 has 17 amino acids. CDR3 sequence: CATSRDTSGGLPYEQYF. The CDR3 DNA reads TGTGCCACCAGCAGAGATACCAGCGGGGGACTTCCTTACGAGCAGTACTTC.

The sample holds many counts of this clonotype. This chain links TRBV2 with TRBJ1-6; D unclear. Looked up from germline, CDR1 is SNHLY and CDR2 is FYNNEI. The CDR3 runs 11 residues. Between the trimmed V and J ends, which lost 6 bases and 9 bases, there was a span of 6 bases. In nucleotides, the CDR3 is TGTGCCAGCAGAGACGGTTCACCCCTCCACTTT. It is translated as CASRDGSPLHF.

This clonotype was observed many times. The rearrangement links TRBV18 to TRBJ2-3, with D tentatively TRBD1 (5 bases). CDR1 is KGHSH and CDR2 is LQKENI in the germline V gene. V lost 6 bases and J lost 4, with 14 bases in between. This CDR3 contains 14 residues. For the CDR3, the DNA is TGTGCCAGCTCCCCGGACATGAGAGCAGATACGCAGTATTTT. It is translated as CASSPDMRADTQYF.

The rearrangement joins TRBV9 to TRBJ2-3; D gene uncertain. The CDR3 is 14 amino acids. Germline CDR1 is SGDLS and CDR2 is YYNGEE. V lost 4 bases and J lost 4, with 13 bases in between. The CDR3: CASSPGPKADTQYF. The CDR3 nucleotides are TGTGCCAGCAGCCCTGGTCCCAAGGCAGATACGCAGTATTTT.

A remark on this clonotype: Given a much more abundant clone one base away, this may be a read error. The rearrangement joins TRBV12-3 or TRBV12-4 to TRBJ2-7, with 8 bases aligning to TRBD2. V gave up 3 bases and J gave up 6 bases; unmatched junction bases: 7. The CDR3 length is 14 residues. The CDR3 nucleotides read TGTGCCAGCAGTTTTAACGGGGGGGAATGCGAGCAGTACTTC. Translating gives CASSFNGGECEQYF.

This clonotype was seen ten or more times. DNA for the CDR3: TGTGCCAGCAGTTTTTCGGCGTTACGTAACTATGGCTACACCTTC. Translating it yields CASSFSALRNYGYTF. The J gene is TRBJ1-2, the V gene TRBV12-3 or TRBV12-4; D unclear. The CDR3 is 15 residues long. Between the trimmed V and J ends, which lost 3 bases and 1 base, there was a span of 12 bases.

This chain joins TRBV29-1 and TRBJ2-5; 7 nucleotides line up with TRBD1. J lost 5 bases, V lost 5 bases, and 11 bases had no gene match. Per the germline V gene, CDR1 is SQVTM and CDR2 is ANQGSEA. The CDR3 totals 14 residues. This CDR3 reads CSVYGTGERETQYF. For the CDR3, the DNA is TGCAGCGTTTACGGAACAGGGGAAAGGGAGACCCAGTACTTC.

The rearrangement joins TRBV4-1 to TRBJ1-1, with 9 bases identical to TRBD1. The CDR3 sequence is 17 residues long. From germline, CDR1 is MGHRA and CDR2 YSYEKL. Trimming at V came to 3 bases and at J to 1 base, leaving 9 bases not matched to a gene. CDR3 amino acids: CASSQDLQGAQNTEAFF. DNA for the CDR3: TGCGCCAGCAGCCAGGATTTACAGGGGGCCCAGAACACTGAAGCTTTCTTT.

This chain connects TRBV7-8 to TRBJ2-5, with 7 positions matching TRBD1. The junction had 15 bases not matched to a gene; V was cut back by 6 bases and J by 5 bases. Germline V CDR1 and CDR2: SGHVS, FQNEAQ. CDR3 length: 16 residues. The CDR3: CASSLTGQAGGETQYF. The CDR3 DNA is TGTGCCAGCAGTTTAACCGGACAGGCGGGTGGGGAGACCCAGTACTTC.

This clonotype was counted many times. J is TRBJ1-5 and V is TRBV2; D gene uncertain. The length of the CDR3 is 13 residues. Germline assignment: CDR1 SNHLY and CDR2 FYNNEI. The V end was cut by 2 bases, the J end by 4 bases, with 6 bases between. The CDR3 coding sequence is TGTGCCAGCAGTGAATTCGAAAATCAGCCCCAGCATTTT. Amino acid sequence: CASSEFENQPQHF.

The table lists this clonotype with many counts. This chain joins TRBV18 and TRBJ2-7; D not certain. From germline, CDR1 is KGHSH and CDR2 LQKENI. The CDR3 sequence is 14 residues long. The germline V and J ends were trimmed by 1 base and 6 bases, with 13 bases remaining between them. The CDR3 DNA follows: TGTGCCAGCTCACCACAGGGAATTGGGCGCGAGCAGTACTTC. It yields the protein CASSPQGIGREQYF.

This clonotype was found many times. The chain combines TRBV7-7 with TRBJ2-1, with D perhaps TRBD2 (5 bases). The CDR3 loop spans 15 amino acids. The germline V gene encodes CDR1 SSHAT and CDR2 FNYEAQ (reference sequence). The V gene lost 4 bases and the J gene lost 6 bases, with 16 bases spanning the gap. The CDR3 region is CASSSGPGEFNEQFF. The CDR3 DNA is TGTGCCAGCAGCTCAGGACCCGGGGAGTTCAATGAGCAGTTCTTC.

In its sample, this clonotype ranks as medium-sized. This chain uses TRBV6-5 with TRBJ1-1; D is uncertain. This CDR3 comprises 16 residues. Trimming stripped 0 bases from V and 1 base from J, with 12 bases between. Germline assignment: CDR1 MNHEY and CDR2 SVGAGI. The CDR3 loop is CASSYSRGAPNTEAFF. In nucleotides, the CDR3 is TGTGCCAGCAGTTACTCCCGAGGAGCGCCGAACACTGAAGCTTTCTTT.

In this sample, this clonotype turned up a few times. The chain recombines TRBV5-4 with TRBJ1-2; TRBD1 aligns across 7 bases. CDR3 length: 13 amino acids. Germline CDR1 reads SGHNT; CDR2 reads YYREEE (reference sequence). Trimming took 4 bases from V and 2 from J; bases not matched to a gene: 2. The CDR3 region is CASSEGQNYGYTF. CDR3 nucleotides: TGTGCCAGCAGCGAGGGACAGAACTATGGCTACACCTTC.

This clonotype is classed as large. CDR3 coding DNA: TGCGCCAGCAGGTCCGGTAATGAGCAGTTCTTC. Translation gives CASRSGNEQFF. The gene calls are TRBV5-1 and TRBJ2-1, with unresolved D. Trimming removed 5 bases at V and 7 bases at J, with 7 bases between. This CDR3 is 11 amino acids long. Germline V lookup: CDR1 SGHRS, CDR2 YFSETQ.

The J gene is TRBJ2-5, the V gene TRBV7-3; D not certain. With 1 base removed from V and 2 bases from J, the gap between germline ends came to 5 bases. The CDR3 totals 13 residues. The V gene's germline CDR1 is SGHTA and CDR2 FQGTGA. The CDR3 reads CASSLIRQETQYF. For the CDR3, the DNA is TGTGCCAGCAGCTTAATTAGACAAGAGACCCAGTACTTC.

In this sample, this clonotype turned up a few times. V is TRBV6-5 and J is TRBJ1-1; D gene ambiguous. This CDR3 has 17 amino acids. CDR1 is MNHEY and CDR2 is SVGAGI in the germline V gene. The germline V and J ends were trimmed by 0 bases and 1 base, with 15 bases remaining between them. This CDR3 reads CASSYSVVGAPNTEAFF. The CDR3 region has the DNA TGTGCCAGCAGTTACTCAGTGGTTGGAGCCCCGAACACTGAAGCTTTCTTT.

This clonotype was seen only a few times. The chain combines TRBV20-1 with TRBJ1-1; 9 positions match TRBD1. The junction had 5 bases not matched to a gene; V was cut back by 5 bases and J by 4 bases. Germline V CDR1 and CDR2: DFQATT, SNEGSKA (reference sequence). CDR3 length equals 13 residues. In DNA form, the CDR3 reads TGCAGTGCTCCCGGGACAGGGCCCACTGAAGCTTTCTTT. Protein product: CSAPGTGPTEAFF.

This clonotype appeared a few times. V usage is TRBV5-1 and J usage is TRBJ2-7; 12 bases are shared with TRBD1. This CDR3 comprises 15 residues. Germline CDR1 and CDR2: SGHRS and YFSETQ. The junction had 7 bases not matched to a gene; V was cut back by 3 bases and J by 6 bases. The CDR3 DNA reads as TGCGCCAGCAGCTCTCCGGGACAGGGGGCTGGCGAGCAGTACTTC. It yields the protein CASSSPGQGAGEQYF.

V gene TRBV9 combines with J gene TRBJ1-4; 10 nucleotides line up with TRBD1. CDR1 and CDR2 (germline): SGDLS, YYNGEE. V lost 1 base to trimming and J lost 5 bases; unmatched junction nucleotides: 2. This CDR3 is built from 15 residues. The CDR3 reads CASSVLGQGNEKLFF. CDR3 DNA sequence: TGTGCCAGCAGCGTATTGGGACAGGGGAATGAAAAACTGTTTTTT.

This clonotype was found many times. This chain uses TRBV14 with TRBJ2-6; TRBD1 aligns across 7 bases. V gave up 1 base and J gave up 3 bases; unmatched junction bases: 6. The CDR3 covers 17 residues. Germline V gives CDR1 SGHDN, CDR2 FVKESK. The CDR3 here is CASSQVRTGVGANVLTF. The CDR3 DNA reads as TGTGCCAGCAGCCAAGTGCGAACAGGGGTTGGGGCCAACGTCCTGACTTTC.